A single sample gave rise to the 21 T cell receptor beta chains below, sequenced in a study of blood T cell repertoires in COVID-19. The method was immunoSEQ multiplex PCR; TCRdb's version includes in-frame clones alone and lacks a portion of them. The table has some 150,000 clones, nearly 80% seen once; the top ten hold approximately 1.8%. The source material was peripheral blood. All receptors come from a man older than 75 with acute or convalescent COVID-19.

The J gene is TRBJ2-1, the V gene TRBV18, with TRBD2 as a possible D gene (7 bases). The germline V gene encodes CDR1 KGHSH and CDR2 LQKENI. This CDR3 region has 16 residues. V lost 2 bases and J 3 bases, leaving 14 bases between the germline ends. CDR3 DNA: TGTGCCAGCTCACCAGCTGGACTAGGGGGCTACAATGAGCAGTTCTTC. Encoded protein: CASSPAGLGGYNEQFF.

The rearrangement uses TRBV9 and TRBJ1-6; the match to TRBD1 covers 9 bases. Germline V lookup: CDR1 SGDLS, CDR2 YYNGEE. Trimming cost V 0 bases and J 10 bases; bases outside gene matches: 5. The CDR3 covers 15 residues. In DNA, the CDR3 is TGTGCCAGCAGCGTAGCAGGGACAGGGCCCTCACCCCTCCACTTT. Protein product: CASSVAGTGPSPLHF.

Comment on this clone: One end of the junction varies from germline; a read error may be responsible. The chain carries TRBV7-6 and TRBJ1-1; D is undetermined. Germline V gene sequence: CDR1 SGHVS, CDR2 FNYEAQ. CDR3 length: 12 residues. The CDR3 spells CASSPGSETRVF. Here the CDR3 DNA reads TGTGCCAGCAGCCCGGGGTCGGAGACCCGGGTTTTT.

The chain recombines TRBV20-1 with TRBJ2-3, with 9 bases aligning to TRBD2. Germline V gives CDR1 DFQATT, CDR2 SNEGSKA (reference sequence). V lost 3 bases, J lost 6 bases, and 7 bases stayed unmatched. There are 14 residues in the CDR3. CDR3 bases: TGCAGTGCTAGTGGCGGGGGGGCATATGATACGCAGTATTTT. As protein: CSASGGGAYDTQYF.

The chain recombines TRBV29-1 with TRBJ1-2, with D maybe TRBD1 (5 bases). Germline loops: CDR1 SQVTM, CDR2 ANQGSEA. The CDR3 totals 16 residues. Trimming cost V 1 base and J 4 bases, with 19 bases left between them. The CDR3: CSVEARDSPGGYGYTF. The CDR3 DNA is TGCAGCGTTGAAGCCCGGGACTCCCCCGGGGGCTATGGCTACACCTTC. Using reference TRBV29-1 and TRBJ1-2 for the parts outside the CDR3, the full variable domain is SAVISQKPSRDICQRGTSLTIQCQVDSQVTMMFWYRQQPGQSLTLIATANQGSEATYESGFVIDKFPISRPNLTFSTLTVSNMSPEDSSIYLCSVEARDSPGGYGYTFGSGTRLTVV.

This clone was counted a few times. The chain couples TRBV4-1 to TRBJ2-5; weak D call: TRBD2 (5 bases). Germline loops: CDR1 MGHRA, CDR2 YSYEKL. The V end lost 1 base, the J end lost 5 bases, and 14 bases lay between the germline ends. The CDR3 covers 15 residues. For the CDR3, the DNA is TGCGCCAGCAGCCAAGGCCCTTCGACGGGGGAGACCCAGTACTTC. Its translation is CASSQGPSTGETQYF.

The CDR3 is CASSPSGSQETQYF. The CDR3 nucleotides are TGTGCCAGCTCACCGTCAGGTTCGCAAGAGACCCAGTACTTC. J is TRBJ2-5 and V is TRBV18; D ambiguous. Germline CDR1 reads KGHSH; CDR2 reads LQKENI. With 3 bases removed from V and 2 bases from J, the gap between germline ends came to 10 bases. The CDR3 contains 14 residues.

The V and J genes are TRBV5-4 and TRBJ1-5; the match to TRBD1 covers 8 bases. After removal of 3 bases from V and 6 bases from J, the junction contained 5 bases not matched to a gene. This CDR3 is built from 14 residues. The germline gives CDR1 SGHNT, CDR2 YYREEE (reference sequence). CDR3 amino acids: CASSYRGEGQPQHF. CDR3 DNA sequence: TGTGCCAGCAGCTACAGGGGGGAGGGTCAGCCCCAGCATTTT.

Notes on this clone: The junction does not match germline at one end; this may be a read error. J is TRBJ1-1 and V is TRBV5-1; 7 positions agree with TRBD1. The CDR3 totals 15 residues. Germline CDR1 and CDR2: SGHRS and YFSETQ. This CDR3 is CTSSLKRTGNTEAFF. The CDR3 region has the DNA TGCACCAGCAGCTTAAAACGGACAGGGAACACTGAAGCTTTCTTT. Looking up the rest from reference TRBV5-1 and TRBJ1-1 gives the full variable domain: KAGVTQTPRYLIKTRGQQVTLSCSPISGHRSVSWYQQTPGQGLQFLFEYFSETQRNKGNFPGRFSGRQFSNSRSEMNVSTLELGDSALYLCTSSLKRTGNTEAFFGQGTRLTVV.

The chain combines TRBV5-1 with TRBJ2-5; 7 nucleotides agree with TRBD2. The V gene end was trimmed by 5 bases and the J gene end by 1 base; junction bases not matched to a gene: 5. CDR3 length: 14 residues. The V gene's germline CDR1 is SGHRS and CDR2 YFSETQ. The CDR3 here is CASRGGVAQETQYF. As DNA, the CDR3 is TGCGCCAGCAGGGGAGGGGTCGCCCAAGAGACCCAGTACTTC.

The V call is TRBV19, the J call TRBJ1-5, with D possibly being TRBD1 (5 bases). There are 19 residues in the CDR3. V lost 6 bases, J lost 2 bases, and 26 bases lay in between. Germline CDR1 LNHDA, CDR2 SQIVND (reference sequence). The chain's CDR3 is CASSSSGGATIWGNQPQHF. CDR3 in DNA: TGTGCCAGTAGCAGCTCGGGAGGGGCCACTATATGGGGCAATCAGCCCCAGCATTTT.

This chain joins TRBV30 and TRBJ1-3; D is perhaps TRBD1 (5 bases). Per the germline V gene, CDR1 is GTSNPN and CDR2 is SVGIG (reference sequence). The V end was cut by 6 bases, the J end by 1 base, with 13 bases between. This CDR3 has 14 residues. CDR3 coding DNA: TGTGCCTGCCCCCGCGGGGGATCTGGAAACACCATATATTTT. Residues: CACPRGGSGNTIYF.

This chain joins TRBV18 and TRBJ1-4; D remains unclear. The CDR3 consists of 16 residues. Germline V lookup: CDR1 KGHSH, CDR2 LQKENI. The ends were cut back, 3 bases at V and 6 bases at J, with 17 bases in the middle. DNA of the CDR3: TGTGCCAGCTCACCTAAAAACCCAGGCTCATATGAAAAACTGTTTTTT. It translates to CASSPKNPGSYEKLFF.

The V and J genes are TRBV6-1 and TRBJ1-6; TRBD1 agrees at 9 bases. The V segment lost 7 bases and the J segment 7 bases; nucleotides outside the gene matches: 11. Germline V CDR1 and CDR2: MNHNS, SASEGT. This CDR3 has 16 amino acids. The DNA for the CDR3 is TGTGCCAGCATTGAGCCCGGGGACAGGGCCAATTCACCCCTCCACTTT. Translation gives CASIEPGDRANSPLHF.

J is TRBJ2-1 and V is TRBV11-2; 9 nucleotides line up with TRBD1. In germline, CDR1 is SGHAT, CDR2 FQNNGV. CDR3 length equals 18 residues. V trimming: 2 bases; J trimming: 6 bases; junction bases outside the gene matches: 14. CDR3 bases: TGTGCCAGCAGCTTACTGTGGTCCGGGACAGGGTTCCCCAATGAGCAGTTCTTC. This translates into CASSLLWSGTGFPNEQFF.

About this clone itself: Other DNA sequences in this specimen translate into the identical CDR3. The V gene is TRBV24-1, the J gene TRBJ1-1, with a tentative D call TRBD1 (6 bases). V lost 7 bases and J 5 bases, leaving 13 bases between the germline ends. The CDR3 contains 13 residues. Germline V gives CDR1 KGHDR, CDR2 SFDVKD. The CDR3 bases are TGTGCCACCAGGGAGAGGGGGGGGACTGAAGCTTTCTTT. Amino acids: CATRERGGTEAFF.

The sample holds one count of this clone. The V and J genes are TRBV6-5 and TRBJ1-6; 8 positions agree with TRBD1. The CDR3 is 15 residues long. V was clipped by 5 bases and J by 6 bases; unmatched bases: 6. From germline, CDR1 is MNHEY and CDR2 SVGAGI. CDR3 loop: CASSPRQGRNSPLHF. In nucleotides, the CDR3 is TGTGCCAGCAGTCCCCGACAGGGGCGTAATTCACCCCTCCACTTT.

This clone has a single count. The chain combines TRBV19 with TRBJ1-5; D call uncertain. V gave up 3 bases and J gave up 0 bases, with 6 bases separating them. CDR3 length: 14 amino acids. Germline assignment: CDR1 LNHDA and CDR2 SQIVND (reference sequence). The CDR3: CASSMAGSNQPQHF. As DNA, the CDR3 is TGTGCCAGTAGTATGGCGGGTAGCAATCAGCCCCAGCATTTT.

The chain's CDR3 is CASRGYRGNTIYF. CDR3 coding DNA: TGTGCCAGCCGGGGGTACAGGGGAAACACCATATATTTT. J is TRBJ1-3 and V is TRBV28; tentative D call: TRBD1 (5 bases). The CDR3 covers 13 residues. The germline gives CDR1 MDHEN, CDR2 SYDVKM. V lost 8 bases, J lost 4 bases, and 12 bases lay in between.

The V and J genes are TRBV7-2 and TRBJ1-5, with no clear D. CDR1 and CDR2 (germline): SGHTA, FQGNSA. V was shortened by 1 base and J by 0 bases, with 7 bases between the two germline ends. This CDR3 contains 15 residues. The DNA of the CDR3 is TGTGCCAGCAGCTTAGTACAGTCTAGCAATCAGCCCCAGCATTTT. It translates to CASSLVQSSNQPQHF.

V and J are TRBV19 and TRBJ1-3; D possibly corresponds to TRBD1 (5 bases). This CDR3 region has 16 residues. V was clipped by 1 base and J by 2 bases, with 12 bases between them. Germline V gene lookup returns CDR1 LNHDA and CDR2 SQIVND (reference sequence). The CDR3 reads CASSIVPGGTGNTIYF. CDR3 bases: TGTGCCAGTAGTATAGTGCCCGGGGGAACTGGAAACACCATATATTTT. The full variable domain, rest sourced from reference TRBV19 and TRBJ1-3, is DGGITQSPKYLFRKEGQNVTLSCEQNLNHDAMYWYRQDPGQGLRLIYYSQIVNDFQKGDIAEGYSVSREKKESFPLTVTSAQKNPTAFYLCASSIVPGGTGNTIYFGEGSWLTVV.